A selection of T cell receptor beta chains follows, all from one sample in a study of shared clonotypes between healthy human individuals. Profiling relied on immunoSEQ multiplex PCR, and the TCRdb table lists in-frame clones only, not all of them. The sample has about 1.9 million clones; roughly 93% are singletons. The sequencing sample was made of naive CD8+ T cells from PBMCs. All receptors derive from a man aged 18 to 29 in good health. Some clones in this sample may be carry-over from other donors' samples. CDR3s leave out the opening cysteine and the closing phenylalanine or tryptophan. The order of the fields is V gene, CDR3 protein.

TRBV9 ASSVGVRAGTQY
TRBV4-1 ASSQGTREETQY
TRBV19 ASRRQVPSGANVLT
TRBV9 ASSVASTAYGYT
TRBV29-1 SVKGGARRELF
TRBV6-5 ASSYSDAPDTQY
TRBV19 ASSGASTDGGSSYEQY
TRBV6-5 ASSYSTGYNEQF
TRBV28 ASRPPITQLFSEIYEQY
TRBV5-1 ASSTDRVGLNTEAF
TRBV9 ASSVTDDRYGYT
TRBV6-1 ASAPRGGWSYEQY
TRBV27 ASSPGTAYEQY
TRBV7-9 ASSLGGGPHTDTQY
TRBV14 ASSQFRTSDTIY
TRBV30 AWDPGLAGGRETQY
TRBV15 ATSKGRGLVQPQH
TRBV11-3 ASSKGASGSRETQY
TRBV10-3 AISDGTSSSYEQY
TRBV19 ASRSPYNEQY
TRBV7-8 ASSPSASPMYNGYT
TRBV6-1 ASSESRAFYGYT
TRBV6-1 ASSEEPTGVYGYT
TRBV19 ASSTRGQPQH
TRBV25-1 ASSVPGVYNEQF
TRBV5-1 ASSVHSDSSYEQY
TRBV7-9 ASSSPTGRQETQY
TRBV7-3 ASSLDASEQF
TRBV10-3 AISERMERQANEQF
TRBV27 ASRTGTSGIPRGNEQF
TRBV5-1 ASSLYINQPQH
TRBV9 ASSVVRGWVGQFDTEAF
TRBV13 ASSLVSPSGANVLT
TRBV28 ASSFWASGTHNEQF
TRBV28 ASRLPYTTEAF
TRBV28 ASSRWDRGQEQY
TRBV7-2 ASRQRVAGGLLYNEQF
TRBV13 ASRQGGAGTEAF
TRBV5-4 ASSQDPSGVSYEQY
TRBV27 ASRSGREVPYEQY
TRBV27 ASSPPAYEQY
TRBV27 ASSLGGERF
TRBV7-9 ASSLGRENTQY
TRBV14 ASSQGGGWTEAF
TRBV7-9 ASSFTVSGEQY
TRBV5-8 ASSPGQVPSGNTIY
TRBV10-2 ASTGLSYYEQY
TRBV29-1 SVCTGPYTGELF
TRBV13 ASSLPRGHDSSYEQY
TRBV4-1 ASSHRVAEPRTDTQY
TRBV6-1 ASSEEGSGSILAETQY
TRBV2 ASSEPGEDEQY
TRBV27 ASSLTGGPQTKLF